This note documents a single TCR beta chain sequence. Produced via immunoSEQ multiplex PCR; TCRdb's table is partial and in-frame only. The sample lists approximately 170,000 clones, roughly 93% seen once, with roughly 4.3% in the top ten. Per the germline V gene, CDR1 is SQVTM and CDR2 is ANQGSEA. V lost 6 bases and J 2 bases, leaving 11 bases between the germline ends. The CDR3 has 13 amino acids. This specimen comes from a study of control samples from healthy donors and cancer patients. Sequencing used blood. The gene calls are TRBV29-1 and TRBJ1-3; possible D gene TRBD1, 6 bases. The clonotype comes from a woman aged 60 to 75 in good health. This CDR3 is CSVGTGPGNTIYF. Written as DNA, the CDR3 is TGCAGCGTGGGTACAGGGCCTGGAAACACCATATATTTT.